This TCR beta chain was sequenced for a study of blood T cells in healthy people across ages. The total RNA that was extracted per sample amounted to at least 5.5 micrograms. Next came a second PCR, run for about 7 to 12 cycles, which used a sample-barcoded 5' primer along with a J-beta primer mix. TCRdb called the 5' RACE reads again in MiXCR, with one record for every CDR3 protein. The sample lists approximately 960,000 distinct CDR3 sequences, 29% seen once, with about 10% in the top ten. These data are also associated with another study on T cells of mothers and their children.

The sequenced sample was blood. The clonotype was recovered from a woman aged 40 to 50 in good health.

The CDR3 spells CATGPQAYNEQFF. The CDR3 coding sequence is TGTGCCACCGGGCCGCAAGCCTACAATGAGCAGTTCTTC. The J gene is TRBJ2-1, the V gene TRBV10-3; D is unresolved. The CDR3 contains 13 residues. V lost 10 bases and J 2 bases, leaving 12 bases between the germline ends. The germline V gene encodes CDR1 ENHRY and CDR2 SYGVKD.